These 6 T cell receptor beta chains originate from one sample sequenced in a study of cytomegalovirus exposure and HLA in healthy donors. The PCR employed 60 Vbeta primers together with 13 Jbeta primers. TCRdb keeps only in-frame clones here, not all; method: immunoSEQ multiplex PCR. Among roughly 180,000 clones listed, approximately 80% were seen once. Sequenced input: PBMCs. The receptor source for this set is a man aged 25-45 years in good health and CMV-seronegative.

Here the CDR3 DNA reads TGTGCCAGCAGCTTACGTCCCGGGACAGGGAATGAGCAGTTCTTC. Translated: CASSLRPGTGNEQFF. The chain combines TRBV9 with TRBJ2-1, with 9 bases matching TRBD1. V lost 4 bases and J lost 7; bases outside the gene matches: 9. The CDR3 has 15 residues. Per the germline V gene, CDR1 is SGDLS and CDR2 is YYNGEE.

The chain links TRBV9 to TRBJ2-3; 9 positions agree with TRBD2. This CDR3 spans 14 amino acids. CDR1 and CDR2 (germline): SGDLS, YYNGEE. V lost 4 bases to trimming and J lost 5 bases; unmatched junction nucleotides: 5. The CDR3 nucleotides read TGTGCCAGCAGCTGGCGGGAGGGCCAAGATACGCAGTATTTT. Translated, it gives CASSWREGQDTQYF.

This chain uses TRBV7-9 with TRBJ1-5; tentative D call: TRBD1 (6 bases). The CDR3 runs 16 residues. V was trimmed by 0 bases and J by 2 bases, leaving 11 bases between them. The germline CDR1 and CDR2 sequences are SEHNR and FQNEAQ (reference sequence). The CDR3 nucleotides read TGTGCCAGCAGCTTAGCGCTCAGGGGCGGCAATCAGCCCCAGCATTTT. As protein: CASSLALRGGNQPQHF.

The rearrangement joins TRBV7-2 to TRBJ1-1, with 9 bases aligning to TRBD1. Germline V CDR1 and CDR2: SGHTA, FQGNSA. The CDR3 covers 17 residues. The junction had 13 bases not matched to a gene; V was cut back by 2 bases and J by 6 bases. The CDR3: CASSLRHMGQGGSEAFF. In DNA, the CDR3 is TGTGCCAGCAGCTTAAGACACATGGGACAGGGAGGTTCTGAAGCTTTCTTT.

This rearrangement joins TRBV10-2 to TRBJ1-2; maybe TRBD1 (5 bases). CDR1 is WSHSY, CDR2 SAAADI, per germline. The CDR3 is 16 amino acids. Trimming cost V 1 base and J 1 base, with 13 bases left between them. The chain's CDR3 is CASSEWWGDVNYGYTF. CDR3 DNA sequence: TGCGCCAGCAGTGAGTGGTGGGGGGACGTTAACTATGGCTACACCTTC.

The rearrangement uses TRBV6-6 and TRBJ1-5, with D possibly being TRBD1 (5 bases). Looked up from germline, CDR1 is MNHNY and CDR2 is SVGAGI (reference sequence). The CDR3 has 16 residues. V shed 0 bases and J shed 3 bases, with 12 bases lying between them. The CDR3, as DNA: TGTGCCAGCAGTTACTCGTGGGGGGAGTTCAATCAGCCCCAGCATTTT. Translating gives CASSYSWGEFNQPQHF.